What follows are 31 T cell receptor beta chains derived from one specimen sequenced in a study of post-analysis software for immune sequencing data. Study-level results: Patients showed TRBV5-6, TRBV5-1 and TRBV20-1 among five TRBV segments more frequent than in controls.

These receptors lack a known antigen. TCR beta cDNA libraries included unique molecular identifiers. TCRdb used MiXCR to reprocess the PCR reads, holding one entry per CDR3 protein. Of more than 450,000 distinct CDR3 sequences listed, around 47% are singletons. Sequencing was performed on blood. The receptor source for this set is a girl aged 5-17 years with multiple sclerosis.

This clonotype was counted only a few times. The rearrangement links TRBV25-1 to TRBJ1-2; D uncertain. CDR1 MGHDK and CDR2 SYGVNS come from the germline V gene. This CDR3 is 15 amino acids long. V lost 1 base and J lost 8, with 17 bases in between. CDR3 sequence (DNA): TGTGCCAGCAGTGAATCCTATTACTTGCGGGAAGGCTACACCTTC. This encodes CASSESYYLREGYTF.

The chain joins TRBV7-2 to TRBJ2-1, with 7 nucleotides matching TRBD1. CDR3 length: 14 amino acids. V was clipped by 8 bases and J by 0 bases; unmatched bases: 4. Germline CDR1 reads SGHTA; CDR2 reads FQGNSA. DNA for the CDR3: TGTGCCAGCCGGGCAGGGGGCTCCTACAATGAGCAGTTCTTC. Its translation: CASRAGGSYNEQFF. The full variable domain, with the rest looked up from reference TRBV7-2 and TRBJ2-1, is GAGVSQSPSNKVTEKGKDVELRCDPISGHTALYWYRQSLGQGLEFLIYFQGNSAPDKSGLPSDRFSAERTGGSVSTLTIQRTQQEDSAVYLCASRAGGSYNEQFFGPGTRLTVL.

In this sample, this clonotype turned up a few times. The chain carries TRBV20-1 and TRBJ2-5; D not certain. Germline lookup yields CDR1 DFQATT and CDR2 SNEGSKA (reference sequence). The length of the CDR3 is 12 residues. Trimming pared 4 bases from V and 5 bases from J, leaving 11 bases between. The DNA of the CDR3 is TGCAGTGCTAAGGCTAGATCGGAGACCCAGTACTTC. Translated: CSAKARSETQYF.

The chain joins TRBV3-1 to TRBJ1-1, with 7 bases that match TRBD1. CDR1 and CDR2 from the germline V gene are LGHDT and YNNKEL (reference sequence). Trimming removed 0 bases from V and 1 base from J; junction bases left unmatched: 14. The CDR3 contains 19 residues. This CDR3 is CASSQDTYPSGDRNTEAFF. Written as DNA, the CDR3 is TGTGCCAGCAGCCAAGATACTTACCCATCCGGGGACAGGAACACTGAAGCTTTCTTT.

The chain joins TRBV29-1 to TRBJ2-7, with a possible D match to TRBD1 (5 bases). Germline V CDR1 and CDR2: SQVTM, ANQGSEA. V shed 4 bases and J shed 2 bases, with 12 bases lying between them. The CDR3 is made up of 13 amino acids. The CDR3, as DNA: TGCAGCGTTGTATGGGGCAGTCCCTACGAGCAGTACTTC. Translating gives CSVVWGSPYEQYF.

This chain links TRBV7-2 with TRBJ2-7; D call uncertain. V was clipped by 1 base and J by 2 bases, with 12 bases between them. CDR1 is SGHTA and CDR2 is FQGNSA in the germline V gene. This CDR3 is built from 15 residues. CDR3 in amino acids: CASSLGGLTTYEQYF. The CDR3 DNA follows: TGTGCCAGCAGCTTAGGAGGCCTAACTACCTACGAGCAGTACTTC.

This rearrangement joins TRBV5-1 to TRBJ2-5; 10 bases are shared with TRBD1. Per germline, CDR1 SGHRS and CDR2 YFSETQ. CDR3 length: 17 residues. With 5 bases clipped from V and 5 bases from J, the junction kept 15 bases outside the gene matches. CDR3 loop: CASSSGTGASFFETQYF. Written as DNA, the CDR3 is TGCGCCAGCAGTTCCGGGACAGGGGCGTCTTTTTTTGAGACCCAGTACTTC.

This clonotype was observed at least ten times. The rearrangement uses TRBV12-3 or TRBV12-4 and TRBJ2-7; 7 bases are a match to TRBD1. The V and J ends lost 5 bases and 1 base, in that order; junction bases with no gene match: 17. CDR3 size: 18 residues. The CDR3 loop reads CASSPDRLKLAFSYEQYF. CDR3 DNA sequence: TGTGCCAGCAGTCCGGACAGGTTGAAATTAGCTTTTTCCTACGAGCAGTACTTC.

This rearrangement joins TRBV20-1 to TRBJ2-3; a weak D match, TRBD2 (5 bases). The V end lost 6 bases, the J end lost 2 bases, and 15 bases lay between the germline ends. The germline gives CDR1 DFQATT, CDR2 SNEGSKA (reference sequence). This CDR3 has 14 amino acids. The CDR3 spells CSAKLVGNTDTQYF. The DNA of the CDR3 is TGCAGTGCCAAACTAGTAGGGAACACAGATACGCAGTATTTT.

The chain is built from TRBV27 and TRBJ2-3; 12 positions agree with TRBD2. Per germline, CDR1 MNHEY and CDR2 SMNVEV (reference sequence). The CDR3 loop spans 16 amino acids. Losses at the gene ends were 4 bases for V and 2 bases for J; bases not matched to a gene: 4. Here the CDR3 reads CASSSLAGGLTDTQYF. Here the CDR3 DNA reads TGTGCCAGCAGTTCACTAGCGGGGGGCCTCACAGATACGCAGTATTTT.

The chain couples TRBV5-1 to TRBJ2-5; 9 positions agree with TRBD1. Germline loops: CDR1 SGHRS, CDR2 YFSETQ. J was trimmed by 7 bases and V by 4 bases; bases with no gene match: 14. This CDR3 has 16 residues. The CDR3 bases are TGCGCCAGCAGCCTCCCGCGGGACAGGGTGGGAGCGACCCAGTACTTC. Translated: CASSLPRDRVGATQYF.

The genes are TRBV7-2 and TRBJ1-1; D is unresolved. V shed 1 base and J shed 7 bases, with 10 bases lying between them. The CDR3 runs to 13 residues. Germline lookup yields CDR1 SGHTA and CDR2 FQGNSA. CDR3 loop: CASSLVSGFEAFF. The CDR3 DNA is TGTGCCAGCAGCTTAGTATCCGGGTTTGAAGCTTTCTTT.

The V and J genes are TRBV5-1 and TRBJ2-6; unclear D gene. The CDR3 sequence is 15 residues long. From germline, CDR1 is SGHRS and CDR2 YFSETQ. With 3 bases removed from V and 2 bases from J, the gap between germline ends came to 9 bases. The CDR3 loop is CASSSEGTGANVLTF. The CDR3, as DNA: TGCGCCAGCAGCTCGGAAGGGACTGGGGCCAACGTCCTGACTTTC.

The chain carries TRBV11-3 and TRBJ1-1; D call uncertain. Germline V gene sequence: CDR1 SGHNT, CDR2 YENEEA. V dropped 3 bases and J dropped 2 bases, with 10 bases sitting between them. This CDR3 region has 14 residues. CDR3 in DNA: TGTGCCAGCAGCTTGATAACAGCAAACACTGAAGCTTTCTTT. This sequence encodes CASSLITANTEAFF.

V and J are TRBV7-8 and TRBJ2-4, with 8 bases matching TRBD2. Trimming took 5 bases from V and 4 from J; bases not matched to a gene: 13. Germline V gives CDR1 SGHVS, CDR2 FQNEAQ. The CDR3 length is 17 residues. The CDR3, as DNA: TGTGCCAGCAGCCCTTCGCCCGGGGGGGCATTTAAAAACATTCAGTACTTC. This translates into CASSPSPGGAFKNIQYF.

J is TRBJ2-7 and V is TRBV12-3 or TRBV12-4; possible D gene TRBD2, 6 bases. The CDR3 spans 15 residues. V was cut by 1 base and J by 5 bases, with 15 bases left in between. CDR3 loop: CASSLGTTASDEQYF. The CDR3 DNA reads TGTGCCAGCAGTTTAGGGACTACAGCTTCGGACGAGCAGTACTTC.

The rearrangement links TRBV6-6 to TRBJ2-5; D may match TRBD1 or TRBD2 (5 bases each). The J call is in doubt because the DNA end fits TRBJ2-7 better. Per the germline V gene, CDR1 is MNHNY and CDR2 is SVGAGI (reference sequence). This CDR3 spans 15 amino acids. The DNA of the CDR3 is TGTGCCAGCAGTGTTGTGGCAGGGAGTAACTACGAGCAGTACTTC. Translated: CASSVVAGSNYEQYF.

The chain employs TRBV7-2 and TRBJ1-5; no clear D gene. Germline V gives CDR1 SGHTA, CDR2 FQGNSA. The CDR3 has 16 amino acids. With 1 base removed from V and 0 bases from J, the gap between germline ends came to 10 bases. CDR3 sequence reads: CASSLGSRGSNQPQHF. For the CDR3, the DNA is TGTGCCAGCAGCTTAGGGTCGCGGGGTAGCAATCAGCCCCAGCATTTT.

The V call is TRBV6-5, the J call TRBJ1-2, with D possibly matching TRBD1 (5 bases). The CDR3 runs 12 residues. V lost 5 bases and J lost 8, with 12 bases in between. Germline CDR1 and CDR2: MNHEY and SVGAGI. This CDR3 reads CASSQGVRGYTF. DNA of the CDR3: TGTGCCAGCAGTCAAGGGGTCCGAGGCTACACCTTC.

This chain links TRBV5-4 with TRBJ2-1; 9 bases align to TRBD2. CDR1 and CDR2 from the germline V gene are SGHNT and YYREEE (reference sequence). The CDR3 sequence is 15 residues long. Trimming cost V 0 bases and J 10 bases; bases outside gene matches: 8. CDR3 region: CASSLEALAGKEQFF. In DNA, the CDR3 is TGTGCCAGCAGCTTGGAGGCGCTAGCGGGAAAAGAGCAGTTCTTC.

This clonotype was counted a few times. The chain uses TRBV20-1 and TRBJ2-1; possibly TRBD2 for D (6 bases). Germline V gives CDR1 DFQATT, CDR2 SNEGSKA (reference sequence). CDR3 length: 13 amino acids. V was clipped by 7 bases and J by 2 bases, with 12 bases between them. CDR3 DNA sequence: TGCAGTGTGCGGGACGGTGCCTACAATGAGCAGTTCTTC. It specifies CSVRDGAYNEQFF.

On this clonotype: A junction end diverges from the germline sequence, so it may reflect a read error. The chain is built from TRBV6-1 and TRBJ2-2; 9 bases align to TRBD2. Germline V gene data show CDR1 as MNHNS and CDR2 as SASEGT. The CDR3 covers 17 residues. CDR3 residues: CASSVIAGAMNTGERFF. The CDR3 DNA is TGTGCCAGCAGTGTAATAGCGGGGGCCATGAACACCGGGGAGCGGTTTTTT.

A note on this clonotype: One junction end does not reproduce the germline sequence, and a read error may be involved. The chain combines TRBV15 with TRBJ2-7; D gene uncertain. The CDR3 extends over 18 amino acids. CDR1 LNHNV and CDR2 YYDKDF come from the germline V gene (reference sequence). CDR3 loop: CATGQLLGIPPITYEQDF. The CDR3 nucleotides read TGTGCCACCGGTCAGCTACTGGGAATCCCCCCGATCACCTACGAGCAGGACTTC.

The CDR3 spells CSVGTGNYGYTF. CDR3 DNA sequence: TGCAGCGTTGGGACAGGGAACTATGGCTACACCTTC. J is TRBJ1-2 and V is TRBV29-1; TRBD1 aligns across 8 bases. V lost 4 bases and J lost 2; bases outside the gene matches: 0. The CDR3 covers 12 residues. Germline lookup yields CDR1 SQVTM and CDR2 ANQGSEA.

CDR3 in DNA: TGTGCCAGCAAGCCGGGACTAGATGCCTACGAGCAGTACTTC. Translating it yields CASKPGLDAYEQYF. The rearrangement uses TRBV27 and TRBJ2-7; 8 nucleotides agree with TRBD2. The germline gives CDR1 MNHEY, CDR2 SMNVEV (reference sequence). The length of the CDR3 is 14 residues. Unmatched junction bases numbered 7, after V lost 7 bases and J lost 2 bases.

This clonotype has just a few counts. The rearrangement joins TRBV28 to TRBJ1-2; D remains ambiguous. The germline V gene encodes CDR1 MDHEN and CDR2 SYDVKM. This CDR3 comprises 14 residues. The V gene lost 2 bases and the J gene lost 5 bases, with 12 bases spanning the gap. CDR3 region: CASSLQRSSYGYTF. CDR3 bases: TGTGCCAGCAGTTTACAGCGGAGTTCTTATGGCTACACCTTC.

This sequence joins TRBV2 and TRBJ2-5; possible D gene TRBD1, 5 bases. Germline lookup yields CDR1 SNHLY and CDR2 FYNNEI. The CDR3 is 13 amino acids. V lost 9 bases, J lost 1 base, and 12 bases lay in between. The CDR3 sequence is CASRVDSQETQYF. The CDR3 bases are TGTGCCAGTCGAGTAGACAGCCAAGAGACCCAGTACTTC.

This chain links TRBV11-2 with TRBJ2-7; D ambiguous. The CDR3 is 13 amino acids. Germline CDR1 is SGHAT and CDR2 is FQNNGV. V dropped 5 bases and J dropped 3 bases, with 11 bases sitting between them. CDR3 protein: CASSPRVVYEQYF. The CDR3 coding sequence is TGTGCCAGCAGCCCAAGGGTCGTCTACGAGCAGTACTTC.

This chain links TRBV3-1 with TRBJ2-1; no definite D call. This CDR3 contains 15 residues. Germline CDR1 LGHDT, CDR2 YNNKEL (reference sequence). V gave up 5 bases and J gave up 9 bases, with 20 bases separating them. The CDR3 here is CASSTGVRFISEQFF. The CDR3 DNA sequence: TGTGCCAGCAGCACCGGCGTCAGGTTTATCAGTGAGCAGTTCTTC.

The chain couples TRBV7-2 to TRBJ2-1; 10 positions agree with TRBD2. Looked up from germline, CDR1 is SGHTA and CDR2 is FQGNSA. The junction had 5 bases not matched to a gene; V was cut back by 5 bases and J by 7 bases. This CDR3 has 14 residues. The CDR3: CASSPGLARNEQFF. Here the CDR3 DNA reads TGTGCCAGCAGCCCGGGACTAGCGCGGAATGAGCAGTTCTTC.

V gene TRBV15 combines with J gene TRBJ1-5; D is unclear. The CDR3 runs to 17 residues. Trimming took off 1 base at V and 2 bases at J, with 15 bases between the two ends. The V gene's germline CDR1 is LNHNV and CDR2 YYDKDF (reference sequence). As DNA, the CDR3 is TGTGCCACCAGCAGAGCCGAACCCTATGGGGGCAATCAGCCCCAGCATTTT. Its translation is CATSRAEPYGGNQPQHF.